Listed below are T cell receptor beta chains from one sample, sequenced in a study of shared clonotypes between healthy human individuals. The method was immunoSEQ multiplex PCR; TCRdb's version includes in-frame clones alone and lacks a portion of them. The sample has roughly 2,000,000 clones; 80% to 95% are singletons. The sample was naive CD8+ T cells from PBMCs. The source of these receptors is a man younger than 35 in good health. Some clones in this sample may be carry-over from other donors' samples. The CDR3 runs from the conserved cysteine through the conserved F or W. Each record gives: clone size, D gene, J gene, V gene, CDR3 DNA, CDR3 protein. The D gene is left open where the match is weak. The size field is filled for only some rows; it gives once, few, many or a size class.

>few|TRBD1|TRBJ1-2|TRBV7-9
TGTGCCAGCAGCACTTTAGGACAGGTGAATGGCTACACCTTC
CASSTLGQVNGYTF
>-|-|TRBJ2-2|TRBV7-2
TGTGCCAGCAGCTTGTATTCTAGCGCGGTGAACACCGGGGAGCTGTTTTTT
CASSLYSSAVNTGELFF
>-|TRBD2|TRBJ2-7|TRBV9
TGTGCCAGCAGCTTTAGCGGGAGTGTCCACGAGCAGTACTTC
CASSFSGSVHEQYF
>-|-|TRBJ1-1|TRBV10-3
TGTGCCATCAGTGAGTCGAGACAGTTCACTGAAGCTTTCTTT
CAISESRQFTEAFF
>once|-|TRBJ1-4|TRBV7-8
TGTGCCAGCAGCTTAGTTGGGTCGGGGCGCAATGAAAAACTGTTTTTT
CASSLVGSGRNEKLFF
>-|-|TRBJ2-7|TRBV14
TGTGCCAGCAGCCTCCAGACAGACCCTTCCTACGAGCAGTACTTC
CASSLQTDPSYEQYF
>-|-|TRBJ2-5|TRBV27
TGTGCCAGCAGTTCTCACAGAGAAGAGACCCAGTACTTC
CASSSHREETQYF
>few|-|TRBJ2-2|TRBV27
TGTGCCAGCAGTTCCACCACCGGGGAGCTGTTTTTT
CASSSTTGELFF
>once|-|TRBJ2-7|TRBV6-1
TGTGCCAGCAGTGAAAGTCGGGGCGGGTACTACGAGCAGTACTTC
CASSESRGGYYEQYF
>-|-|TRBJ1-1|TRBV29-1
TGCAGCGTTGATCCCGGGAACACTGAAGCTTTCTTT
CSVDPGNTEAFF
>-|-|TRBJ1-1|TRBV4-1
TGCGCCAGCAGCCAAGATACGGGGGGAACTTTCTTT
CASSQDTGGTFF
>-|TRBD1|TRBJ2-2|TRBV29-1
TGCAGCGTTACTCGACAGGGATCCGGGGAGCTGTTTTTT
CSVTRQGSGELFF
>-|TRBD1|TRBJ1-1|TRBV27
TGTGCCAGCTCCTCGGGACAGCTGGGGCCCGAAGCTTTCTTT
CASSSGQLGPEAFF
>-|TRBD2|TRBJ2-2|TRBV7-7
TGTGCCAGCAGCTTAGTGCTAGCGGGAGGCAACACCGGGGAGCTGTTTTTT
CASSLVLAGGNTGELFF
>-|-|TRBJ2-7|TRBV6-6
TGTGCCAGCACCTACGGTCAGCCGAGCTCCTACGAGCAGTACTTC
CASTYGQPSSYEQYF
>-|-|TRBJ2-7|TRBV19
TGTGCCAGTGCCCCCAGGGGTAGCCCCTACGAGCAGTACTTC
CASAPRGSPYEQYF
>-|TRBD1|TRBJ1-4|TRBV27
TGTGCCAGCACCTCGACAGGGGGCGATGAAAAACTGTTTTTT
CASTSTGGDEKLFF
>-|-|TRBJ2-3|TRBV19
TGTGCCAGTAGTATAGTATTGACAGCTAGCACAGATACGCAGTATTTT
CASSIVLTASTDTQYF
>-|-|TRBJ2-1|TRBV15
TGTGCCACCAGCAAGAAGACAGCCTACAATGAGCAGTTCTTC
CATSKKTAYNEQFF
>-|TRBD2|TRBJ2-5|TRBV27
TGTGCCAGCAGTTTAAGGGAGGGGTTCGGTGCAGAGACCCAGTACTTC
CASSLREGFGAETQYF
>few|-|TRBJ1-2|TRBV15
TGTGCCACCAGCACAGGCCGTTCGGCAGCGGGCTATGGCTACACCTTC
CATSTGRSAAGYGYTF
>-|-|TRBJ2-7|TRBV20-1
TGCAGCTCGCGAACCCACGAGCAGTACTTC
CSSRTHEQYF
>-|-|TRBJ2-7|TRBV29-1
TGCAGCGTTGAGCTAGGAGCAAGGACCTACGAGCAGTACTTC
CSVELGARTYEQYF
>-|-|TRBJ2-4|TRBV27
TGTGCCAGCAGTCCCGCGGCGATTGCCAAAAACATTCAGTACTTC
CASSPAAIAKNIQYF
>-|-|TRBJ2-7|TRBV2
TGTGCCAGCAAGGGCTCGGCGGGCGCCTCCTACGAGCAGTACTTC
CASKGSAGASYEQYF
>-|TRBD1|TRBJ1-5|TRBV19
TGTGCCAGTAGTAGCAGGTTGGAGGGACAGGGGGCCAATCAGCCCCAGCATTTT
CASSSRLEGQGANQPQHF
>-|-|TRBJ2-2|TRBV4-3
TGCGCCAGCAGCCACGGACTGAACACCGGGGAGCTGTTTTTT
CASSHGLNTGELFF
>-|-|TRBJ2-3|TRBV7-3
TGTGCCAGCAGCTCCCTGTTGACAGATACGCAGTATTTT
CASSSLLTDTQYF
>-|TRBD2|TRBJ2-3|TRBV7-6
TGTGCCAGCAGGGAAAGCGGGAGAGGCACAGATACGCAGTATTTT
CASRESGRGTDTQYF
>-|-|TRBJ2-7|TRBV6-5
TGTGCCAGCAGTTACTACCCCAGGGGGGACGAGCAGTACTTC
CASSYYPRGDEQYF
>-|TRBD2|TRBJ2-5|TRBV11-1
TGTGCCAGCAGCTTGGGACTAGCGGGAGGCCAAGAGACCCAGTACTTC
CASSLGLAGGQETQYF
>-|TRBD1|TRBJ1-2|TRBV6-5
TGTGCCAGCAGTTACTCGCCAGGGGGCAGCGGTGGCTACACCTTC
CASSYSPGGSGGYTF
>-|-|TRBJ2-5|TRBV19
TGTGCCAGTAGTATTGTCCAGGGTATGGAGACCCAGTACTTC
CASSIVQGMETQYF
>-|-|TRBJ2-1|TRBV5-1
TGCGCCAGCAACGGGGGTCCGGAATACGATGAGCAGTTCTTC
CASNGGPEYDEQFF
>-|-|TRBJ2-7|TRBV5-1
TGCGCCAGCAACGGGCCTGCTGGCCCCTACGAGCAGTACTTC
CASNGPAGPYEQYF
>-|-|TRBJ2-6|TRBV27
TGTGCCAGCAGTTCGGGCTCTCGGGCCAACGTCCTGACTTTC
CASSSGSRANVLTF
>-|-|TRBJ2-7|TRBV27
TGTGCCAGCAGTCACCCAGGGAATGAGCAGTACTTC
CASSHPGNEQYF
>-|-|TRBJ2-2|TRBV6-5
TGTGCCAGCAGTTACGTGCCCCTAGCCTACACCGGGGAGCTGTTTTTT
CASSYVPLAYTGELFF
>-|-|TRBJ1-5|TRBV4-3
TGCGCCAGCAGCCAAGATCGGGAGCTCAATCAGCCCCAGCATTTT
CASSQDRELNQPQHF
>-|-|TRBJ2-1|TRBV18
TGTGCCAGCTCTCCAAGTACAGCTACCTCCTACAATGAGCAGTTCTTC
CASSPSTATSYNEQFF
>few|-|TRBJ1-1|TRBV11-2
TGTGCCAGCAGCTTAGTTAGCGGGGGCACTGAAGCTTTCTTT
CASSLVSGGTEAFF
>-|-|TRBJ2-1|TRBV28
TGTGCCAGCAGTTTATTGGGGTCCAACAATGAGCAGTTCTTC
CASSLLGSNNEQFF
>-|TRBD2|TRBJ2-5|TRBV7-8
TGTGCCAGCAGCCCGCTTCGGGGAGGGTTGGAGACCCAGTACTTC
CASSPLRGGLETQYF
>-|-|TRBJ2-2|TRBV7-3
TGTGCCAGCAGCTTAATGCCAGGGCGACGCACCGGGGAGCTGTTTTTT
CASSLMPGRRTGELFF
>once|TRBD1|TRBJ2-4|TRBV5-6
TGTGCCAGCAGCCTGGGACAGGGTGTGACCAAAAACATTCAGTACTTC
CASSLGQGVTKNIQYF